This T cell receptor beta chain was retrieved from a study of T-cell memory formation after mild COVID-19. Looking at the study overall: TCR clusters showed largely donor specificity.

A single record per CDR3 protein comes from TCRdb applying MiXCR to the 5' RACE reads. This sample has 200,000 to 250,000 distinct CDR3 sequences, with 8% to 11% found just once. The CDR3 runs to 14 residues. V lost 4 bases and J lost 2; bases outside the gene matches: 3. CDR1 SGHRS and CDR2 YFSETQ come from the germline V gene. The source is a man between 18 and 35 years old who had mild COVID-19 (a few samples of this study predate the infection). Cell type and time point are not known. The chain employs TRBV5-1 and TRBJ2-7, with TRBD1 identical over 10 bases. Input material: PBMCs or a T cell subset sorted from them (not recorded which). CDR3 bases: TGCGCCAGCAGCGCAGGACAGGGGGCCTACGAGCAGTACTTC. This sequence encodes CASSAGQGAYEQYF.